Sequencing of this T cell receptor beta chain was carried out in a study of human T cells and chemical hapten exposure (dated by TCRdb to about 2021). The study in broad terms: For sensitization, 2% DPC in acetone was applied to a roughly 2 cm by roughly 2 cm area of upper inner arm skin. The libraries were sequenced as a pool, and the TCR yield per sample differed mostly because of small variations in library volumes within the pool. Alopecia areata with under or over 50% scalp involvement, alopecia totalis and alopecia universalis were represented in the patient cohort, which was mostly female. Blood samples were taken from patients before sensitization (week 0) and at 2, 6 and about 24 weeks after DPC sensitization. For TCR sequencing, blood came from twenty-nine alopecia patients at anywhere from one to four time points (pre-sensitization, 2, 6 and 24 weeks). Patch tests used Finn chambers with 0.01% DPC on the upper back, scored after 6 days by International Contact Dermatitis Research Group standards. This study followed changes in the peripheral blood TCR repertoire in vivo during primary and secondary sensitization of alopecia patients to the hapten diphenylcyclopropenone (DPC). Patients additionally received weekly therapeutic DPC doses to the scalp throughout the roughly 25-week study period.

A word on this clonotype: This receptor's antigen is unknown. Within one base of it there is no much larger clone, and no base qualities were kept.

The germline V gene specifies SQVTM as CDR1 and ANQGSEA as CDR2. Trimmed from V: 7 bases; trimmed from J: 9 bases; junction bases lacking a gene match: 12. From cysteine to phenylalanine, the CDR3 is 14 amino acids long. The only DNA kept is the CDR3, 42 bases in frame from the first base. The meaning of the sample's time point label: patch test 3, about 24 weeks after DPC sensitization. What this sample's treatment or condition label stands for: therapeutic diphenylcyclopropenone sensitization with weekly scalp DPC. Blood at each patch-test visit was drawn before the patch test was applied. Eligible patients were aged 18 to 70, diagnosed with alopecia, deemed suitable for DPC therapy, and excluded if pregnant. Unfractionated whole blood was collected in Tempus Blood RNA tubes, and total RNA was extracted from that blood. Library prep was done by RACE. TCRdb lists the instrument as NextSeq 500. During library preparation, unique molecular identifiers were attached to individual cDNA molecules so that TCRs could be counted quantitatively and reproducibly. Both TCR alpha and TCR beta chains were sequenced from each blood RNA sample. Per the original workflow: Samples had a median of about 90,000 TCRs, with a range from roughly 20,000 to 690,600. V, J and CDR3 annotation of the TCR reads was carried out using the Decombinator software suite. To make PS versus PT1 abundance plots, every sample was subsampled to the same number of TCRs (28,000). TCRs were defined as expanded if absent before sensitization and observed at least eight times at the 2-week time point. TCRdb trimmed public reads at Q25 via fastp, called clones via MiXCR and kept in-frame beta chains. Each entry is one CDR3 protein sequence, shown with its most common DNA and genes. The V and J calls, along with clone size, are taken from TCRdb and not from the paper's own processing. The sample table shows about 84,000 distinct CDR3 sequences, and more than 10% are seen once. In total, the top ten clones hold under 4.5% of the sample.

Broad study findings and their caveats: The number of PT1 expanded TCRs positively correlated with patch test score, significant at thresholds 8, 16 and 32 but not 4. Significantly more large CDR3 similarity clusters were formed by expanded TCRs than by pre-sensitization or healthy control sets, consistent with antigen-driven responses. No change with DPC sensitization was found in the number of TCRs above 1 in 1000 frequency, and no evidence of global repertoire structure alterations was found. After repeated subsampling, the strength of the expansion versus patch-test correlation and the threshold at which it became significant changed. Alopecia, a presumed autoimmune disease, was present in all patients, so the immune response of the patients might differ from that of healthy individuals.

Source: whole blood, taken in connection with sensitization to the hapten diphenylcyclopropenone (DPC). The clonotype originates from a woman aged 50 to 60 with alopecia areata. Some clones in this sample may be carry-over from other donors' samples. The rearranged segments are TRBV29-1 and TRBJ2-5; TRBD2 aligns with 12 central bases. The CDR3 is CSARPGLAGGAQYF. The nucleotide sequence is TGCAGCGCCCGTCCGGGACTAGCGGGTGGGGCCCAGTACTTC. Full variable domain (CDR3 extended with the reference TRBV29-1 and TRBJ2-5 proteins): SAVISQKPSRDICQRGTSLTIQCQVDSQVTMMFWYRQQPGQSLTLIATANQGSEATYESGFVIDKFPISRPNLTFSTLTVSNMSPEDSSIYLCSARPGLAGGAQYFGPGTRLLVL.